This T cell receptor (beta chain) appears in the sequencing data of a study of T cell responses to AZD1222 COVID-19 vaccine. Study conclusions and caveats: At baseline, just a handful of AZD1222 recipients tested seropositive. Targets within unmutated variant regions were reportedly found for nearly half of spike-specific TCRs.

Regarding this clone: The antigen is unknown.

Measured with immunoSEQ multiplex PCR; TCRdb has only the in-frame clones, and not every one. The repertoire has 150,000 to 200,000 clones, approximately 93% of them found once; the top ten carry over 1.5%. The CDR3 length is 15 residues. The V gene end was trimmed by 5 bases and the J gene end by 7 bases; junction bases not matched to a gene: 8. Germline lookup yields CDR1 LNHDA and CDR2 SQIVND (reference sequence). Recipients boosted at about 4 weeks or about 12 weeks are pooled. Source: peripheral blood, taken 28 days after the second AZD1222 dose. The source of this sequence is an adult who received the AZD1222 COVID-19 vaccine. This chain connects TRBV19 to TRBJ1-4, with 9 bases that match TRBD1. CDR3 sequence (DNA): TGTGCCAGTAGTCCGATACAGGGGGCAGGTGAAAAACTGTTTTTT. Protein product: CASSPIQGAGEKLFF. The full variable domain, completed using reference TRBV19 and TRBJ1-4, is DGGITQSPKYLFRKEGQNVTLSCEQNLNHDAMYWYRQDPGQGLRLIYYSQIVNDFQKGDIAEGYSVSREKKESFPLTVTSAQKNPTAFYLCASSPIQGAGEKLFFGSGTQLSVL.